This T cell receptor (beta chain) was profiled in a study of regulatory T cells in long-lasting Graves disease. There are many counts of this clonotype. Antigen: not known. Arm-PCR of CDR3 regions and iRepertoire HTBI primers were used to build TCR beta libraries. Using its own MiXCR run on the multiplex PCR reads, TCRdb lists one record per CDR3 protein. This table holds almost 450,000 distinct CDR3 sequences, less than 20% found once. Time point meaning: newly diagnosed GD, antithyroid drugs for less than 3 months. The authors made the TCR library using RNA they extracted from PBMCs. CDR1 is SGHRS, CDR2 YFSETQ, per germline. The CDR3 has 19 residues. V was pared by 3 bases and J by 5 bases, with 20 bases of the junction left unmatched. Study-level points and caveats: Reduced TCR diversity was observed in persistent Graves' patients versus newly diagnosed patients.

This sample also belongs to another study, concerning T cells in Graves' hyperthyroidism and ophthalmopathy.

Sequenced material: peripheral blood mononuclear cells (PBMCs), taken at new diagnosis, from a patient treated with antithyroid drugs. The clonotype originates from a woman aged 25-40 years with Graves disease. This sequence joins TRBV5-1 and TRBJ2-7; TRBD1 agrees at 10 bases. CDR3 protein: CASSWDRDRGLWDANEQYF. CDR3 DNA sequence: TGCGCCAGCAGCTGGGACCGGGACAGGGGCCTCTGGGACGCTAACGAGCAGTACTTC.